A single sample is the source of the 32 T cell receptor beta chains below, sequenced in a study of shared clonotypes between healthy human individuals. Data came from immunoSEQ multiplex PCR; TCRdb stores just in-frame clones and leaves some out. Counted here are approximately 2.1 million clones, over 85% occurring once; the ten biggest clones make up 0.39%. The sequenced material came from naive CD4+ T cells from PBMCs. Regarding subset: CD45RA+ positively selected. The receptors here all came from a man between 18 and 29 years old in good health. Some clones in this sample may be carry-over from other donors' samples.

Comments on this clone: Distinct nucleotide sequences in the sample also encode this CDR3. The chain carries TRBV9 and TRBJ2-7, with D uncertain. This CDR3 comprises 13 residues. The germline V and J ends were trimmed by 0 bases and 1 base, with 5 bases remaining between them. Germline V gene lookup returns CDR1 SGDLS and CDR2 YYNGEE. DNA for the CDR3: TGTGCCAGCAGCGTAGGGTCGTCCTACGAGCAGTACTTC. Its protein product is CASSVGSSYEQYF.

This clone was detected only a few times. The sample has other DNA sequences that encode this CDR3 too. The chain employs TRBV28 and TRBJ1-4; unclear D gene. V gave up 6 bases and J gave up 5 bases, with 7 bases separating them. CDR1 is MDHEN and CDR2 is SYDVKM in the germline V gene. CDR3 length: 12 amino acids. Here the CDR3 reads CASSLPNEKLFF. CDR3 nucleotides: TGTGCCAGCAGCTTGCCCAATGAAAAACTGTTTTTT.

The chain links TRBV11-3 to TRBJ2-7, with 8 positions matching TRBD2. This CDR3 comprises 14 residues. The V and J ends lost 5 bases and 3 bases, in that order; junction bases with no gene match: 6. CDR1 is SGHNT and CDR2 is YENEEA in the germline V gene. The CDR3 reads CASSPTGGFYEQYF. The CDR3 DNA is TGTGCCAGCAGCCCTACGGGAGGGTTCTACGAGCAGTACTTC.

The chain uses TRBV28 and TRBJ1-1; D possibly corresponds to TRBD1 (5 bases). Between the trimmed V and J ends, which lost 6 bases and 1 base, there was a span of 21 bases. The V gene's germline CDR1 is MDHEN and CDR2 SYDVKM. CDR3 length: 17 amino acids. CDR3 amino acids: CASSPHGVGPPNTEAFF. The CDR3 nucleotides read TGTGCCAGCAGCCCCCACGGGGTGGGGCCCCCGAACACTGAAGCTTTCTTT.

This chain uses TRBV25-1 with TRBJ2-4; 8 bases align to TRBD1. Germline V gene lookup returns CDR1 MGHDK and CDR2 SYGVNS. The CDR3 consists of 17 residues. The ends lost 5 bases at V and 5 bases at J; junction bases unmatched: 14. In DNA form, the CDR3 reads TGTGCCAGCAGTCCTCCTGCCAGGGGGCGAGGGGAAAACATTCAGTACTTC. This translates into CASSPPARGRGENIQYF.

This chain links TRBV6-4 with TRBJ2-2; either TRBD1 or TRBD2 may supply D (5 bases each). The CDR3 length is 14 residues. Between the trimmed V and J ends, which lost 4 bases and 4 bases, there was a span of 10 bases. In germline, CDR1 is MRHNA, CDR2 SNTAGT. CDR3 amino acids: CASSVGAGTGELFF. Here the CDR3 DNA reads TGTGCCAGCAGTGTTGGGGCGGGCACCGGGGAGCTGTTTTTT.

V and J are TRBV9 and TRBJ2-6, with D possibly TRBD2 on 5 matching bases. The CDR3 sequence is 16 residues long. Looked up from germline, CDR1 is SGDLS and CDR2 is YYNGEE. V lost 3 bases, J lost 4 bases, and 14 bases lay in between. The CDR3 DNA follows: TGTGCCAGCAGCGCCTTCGGGGAGATCGGGGCCAACGTCCTGACTTTC. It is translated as CASSAFGEIGANVLTF.

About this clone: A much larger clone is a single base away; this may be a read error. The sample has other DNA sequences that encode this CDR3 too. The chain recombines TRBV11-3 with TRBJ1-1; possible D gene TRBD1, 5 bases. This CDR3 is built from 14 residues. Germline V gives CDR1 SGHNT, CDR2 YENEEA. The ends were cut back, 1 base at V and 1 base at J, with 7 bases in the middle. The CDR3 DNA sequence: TGTGCCAGCAGCTTAGGGGGGACGAACACTGAAGCTTTCTTT. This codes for CASSLGGTNTEAFF.

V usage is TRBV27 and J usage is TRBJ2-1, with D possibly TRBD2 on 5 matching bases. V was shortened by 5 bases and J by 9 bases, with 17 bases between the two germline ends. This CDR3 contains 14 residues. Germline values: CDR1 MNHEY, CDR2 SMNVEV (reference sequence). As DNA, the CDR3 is TGTGCCAGCAGTCTAAAGAACTCTGGGAGTGAGCAGTTCTTC. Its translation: CASSLKNSGSEQFF.

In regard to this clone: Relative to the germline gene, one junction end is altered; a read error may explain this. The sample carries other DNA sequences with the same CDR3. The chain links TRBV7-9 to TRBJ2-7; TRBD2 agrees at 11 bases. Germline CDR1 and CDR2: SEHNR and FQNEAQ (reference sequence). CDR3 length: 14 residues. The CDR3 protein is CASSLAGGSYEQYF. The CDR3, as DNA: TGTGCCAGCAGCCTAGCGGGAGGCTCCTACGAGCAGTACTTC. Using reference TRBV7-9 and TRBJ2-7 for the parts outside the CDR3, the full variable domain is DTGVSQNPRHKITKRGQNVTFRCDPISEHNRLYWYRQTLGQGPEFLTYFQNEAQLEKSRLLSDRFSAERPKGSFSTLEIQRTEQGDSAMYLCASSLAGGSYEQYFGPGTRLTVT.

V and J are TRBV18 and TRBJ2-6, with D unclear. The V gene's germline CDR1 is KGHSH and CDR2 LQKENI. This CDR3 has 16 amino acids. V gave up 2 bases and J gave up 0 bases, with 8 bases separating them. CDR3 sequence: CASSPNPDSGANVLTF. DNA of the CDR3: TGTGCCAGCTCACCAAATCCCGACTCTGGGGCCAACGTCCTGACTTTC.

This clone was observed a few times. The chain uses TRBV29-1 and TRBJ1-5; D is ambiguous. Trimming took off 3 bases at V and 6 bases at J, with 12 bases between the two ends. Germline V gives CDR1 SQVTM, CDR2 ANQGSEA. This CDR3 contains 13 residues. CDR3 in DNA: TGCAGCGTTGAGGGGATCGAAGGTCAGCCCCAGCATTTT. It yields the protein CSVEGIEGQPQHF.

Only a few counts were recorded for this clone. CDR3 protein: CSVGASEGYTF. CDR3 sequence (DNA): TGCAGCGTAGGGGCCTCGGAAGGCTACACCTTC. V gene TRBV29-1 combines with J gene TRBJ1-2; D may be TRBD1 (5 bases). Germline V lookup: CDR1 SQVTM, CDR2 ANQGSEA. The V end lost 6 bases, the J end lost 8 bases, and 13 bases lay between the germline ends. This CDR3 region has 11 residues.

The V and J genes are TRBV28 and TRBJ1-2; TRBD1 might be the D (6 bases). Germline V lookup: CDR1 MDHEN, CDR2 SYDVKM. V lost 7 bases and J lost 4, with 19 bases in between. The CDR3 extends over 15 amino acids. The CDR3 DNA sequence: TGTGCCAGCACCGGGGCGGCAGGAGGGGGCTATGGCTACACCTTC. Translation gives CASTGAAGGGYGYTF.

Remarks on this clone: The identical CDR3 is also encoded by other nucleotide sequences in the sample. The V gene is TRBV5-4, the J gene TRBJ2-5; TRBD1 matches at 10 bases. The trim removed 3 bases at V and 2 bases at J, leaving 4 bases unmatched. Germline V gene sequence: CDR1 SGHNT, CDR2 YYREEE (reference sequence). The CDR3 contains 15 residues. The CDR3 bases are TGTGCCAGCAGCTCCGGACAGGGGGGGCAAGAGACCCAGTACTTC. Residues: CASSSGQGGQETQYF. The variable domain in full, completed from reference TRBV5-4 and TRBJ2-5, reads ETGVTQSPTHLIKTRGQQVTLRCSSQSGHNTVSWYQQALGQGPQFIFQYYREEENGRGNFPPRFSGLQFPNYSSELNVNALELDDSALYLCASSSGQGGQETQYFGPGTRLLVL.

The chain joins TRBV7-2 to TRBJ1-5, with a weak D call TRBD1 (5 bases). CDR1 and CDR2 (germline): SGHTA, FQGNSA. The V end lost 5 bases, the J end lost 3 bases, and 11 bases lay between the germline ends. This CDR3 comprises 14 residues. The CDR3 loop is CASSPGTTNQPQHF. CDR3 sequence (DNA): TGTGCCAGCAGCCCCGGGACCACCAATCAGCCCCAGCATTTT.

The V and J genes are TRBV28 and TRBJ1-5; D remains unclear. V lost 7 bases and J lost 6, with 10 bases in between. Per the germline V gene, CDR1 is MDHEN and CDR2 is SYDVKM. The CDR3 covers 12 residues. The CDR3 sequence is CASNPPGQPQHF. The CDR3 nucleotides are TGTGCCAGCAACCCCCCCGGTCAGCCCCAGCATTTT.

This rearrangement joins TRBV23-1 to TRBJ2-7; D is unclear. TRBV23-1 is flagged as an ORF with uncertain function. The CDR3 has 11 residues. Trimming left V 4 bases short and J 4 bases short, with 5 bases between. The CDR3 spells CASSPQYEQYF. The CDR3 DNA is TGCGCCAGCAGTCCCCAGTACGAGCAGTACTTC.

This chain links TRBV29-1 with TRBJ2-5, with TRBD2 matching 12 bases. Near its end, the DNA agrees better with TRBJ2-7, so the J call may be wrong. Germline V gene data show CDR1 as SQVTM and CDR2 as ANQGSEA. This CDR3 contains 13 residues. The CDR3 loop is CSATSGRFYEQYF. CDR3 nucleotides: TGCAGCGCAACTAGCGGGAGGTTCTACGAGCAGTACTTC.

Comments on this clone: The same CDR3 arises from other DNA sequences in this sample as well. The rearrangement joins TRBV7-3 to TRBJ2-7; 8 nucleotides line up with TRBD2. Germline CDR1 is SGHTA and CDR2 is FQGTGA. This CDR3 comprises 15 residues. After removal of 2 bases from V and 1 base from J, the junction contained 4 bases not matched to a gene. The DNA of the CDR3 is TGTGCCAGCAGCTTATCCTCGGGAGGGTCCTACGAGCAGTACTTC. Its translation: CASSLSSGGSYEQYF. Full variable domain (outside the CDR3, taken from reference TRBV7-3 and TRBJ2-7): GAGVSQTPSNKVTEKGKYVELRCDPISGHTALYWYRQSLGQGPEFLIYFQGTGAADDSGLPNDRFFAVRPEGSVSTLKIQRTERGDSAVYLCASSLSSGGSYEQYFGPGTRLTVT.

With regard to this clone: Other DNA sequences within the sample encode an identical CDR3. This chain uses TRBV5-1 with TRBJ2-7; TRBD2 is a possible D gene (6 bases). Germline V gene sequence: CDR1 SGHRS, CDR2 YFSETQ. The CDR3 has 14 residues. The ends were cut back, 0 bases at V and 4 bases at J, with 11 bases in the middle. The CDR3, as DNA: TGCGCCAGCAGCTTGGGACTAGAAACGTACGAGCAGTACTTC. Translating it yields CASSLGLETYEQYF.

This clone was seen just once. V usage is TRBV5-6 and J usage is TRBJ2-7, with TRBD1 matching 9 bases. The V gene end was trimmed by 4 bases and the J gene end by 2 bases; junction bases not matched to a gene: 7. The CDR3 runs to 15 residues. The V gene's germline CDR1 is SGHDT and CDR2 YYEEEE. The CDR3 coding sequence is TGTGCCAGCAGCATCCGGGACAGGGAAACCTACGAGCAGTACTTC. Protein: CASSIRDRETYEQYF.

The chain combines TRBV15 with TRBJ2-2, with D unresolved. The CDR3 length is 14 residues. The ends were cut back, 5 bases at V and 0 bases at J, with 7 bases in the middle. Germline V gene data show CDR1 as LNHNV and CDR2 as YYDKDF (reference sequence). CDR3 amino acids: CATSESPNTGELFF. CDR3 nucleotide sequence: TGTGCCACCAGCGAGTCTCCGAACACCGGGGAGCTGTTTTTT.

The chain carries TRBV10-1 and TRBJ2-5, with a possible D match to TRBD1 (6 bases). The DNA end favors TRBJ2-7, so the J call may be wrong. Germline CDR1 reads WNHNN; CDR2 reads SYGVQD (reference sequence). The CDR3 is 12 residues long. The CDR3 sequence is CASNEQGYEQYF. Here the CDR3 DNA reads TGCGCCAGCAACGAACAGGGCTACGAGCAGTACTTC.

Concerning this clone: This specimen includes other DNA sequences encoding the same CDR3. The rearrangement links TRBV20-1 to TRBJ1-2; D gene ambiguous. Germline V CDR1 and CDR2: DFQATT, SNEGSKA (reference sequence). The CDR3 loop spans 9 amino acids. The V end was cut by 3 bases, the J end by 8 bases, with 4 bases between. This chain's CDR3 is CSASGGYTF. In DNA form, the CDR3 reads TGCAGTGCTAGTGGGGGCTACACCTTC.

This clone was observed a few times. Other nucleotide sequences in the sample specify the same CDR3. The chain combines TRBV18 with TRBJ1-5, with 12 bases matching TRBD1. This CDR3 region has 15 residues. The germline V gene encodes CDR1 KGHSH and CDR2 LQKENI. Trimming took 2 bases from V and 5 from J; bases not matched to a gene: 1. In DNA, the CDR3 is TGTGCCAGCTCACCAGGGACAGGGGGCGATCAGCCCCAGCATTTT. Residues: CASSPGTGGDQPQHF.

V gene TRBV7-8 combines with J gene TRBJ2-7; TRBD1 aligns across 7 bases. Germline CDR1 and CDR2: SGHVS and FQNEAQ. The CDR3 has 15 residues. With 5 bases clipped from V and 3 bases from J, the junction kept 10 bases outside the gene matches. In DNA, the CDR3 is TGTGCCAGCAGCCCCGAGGGGGCGTTATACTACGAGCAGTACTTC. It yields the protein CASSPEGALYYEQYF. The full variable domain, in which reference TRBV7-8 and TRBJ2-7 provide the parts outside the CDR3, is GAGVSQSPRYKVAKRGQDVALRCDPISGHVSLFWYQQALGQGPEFLTYFQNEAQLDKSGLPSDRFFAERPEGSVSTLKIQRTQQEDSAVYLCASSPEGALYYEQYFGPGTRLTVT.

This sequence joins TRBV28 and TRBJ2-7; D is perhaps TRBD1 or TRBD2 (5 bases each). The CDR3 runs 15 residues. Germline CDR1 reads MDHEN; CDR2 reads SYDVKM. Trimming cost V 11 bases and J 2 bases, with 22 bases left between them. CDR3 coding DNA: TGTGCCGCCCCTCCAGACACCGGGGCCCCCTACGAGCAGTACTTC. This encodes CAAPPDTGAPYEQYF.

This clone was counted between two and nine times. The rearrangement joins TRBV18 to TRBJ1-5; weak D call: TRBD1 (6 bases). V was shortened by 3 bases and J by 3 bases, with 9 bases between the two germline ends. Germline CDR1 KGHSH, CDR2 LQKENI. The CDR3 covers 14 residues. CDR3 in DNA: TGTGCCAGCTCACCCGGACAGATCAATCAGCCCCAGCATTTT. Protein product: CASSPGQINQPQHF.

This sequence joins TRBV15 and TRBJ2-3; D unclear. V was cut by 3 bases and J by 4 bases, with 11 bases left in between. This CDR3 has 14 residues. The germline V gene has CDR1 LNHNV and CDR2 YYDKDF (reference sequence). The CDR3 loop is CATSSRLGPDTQYF. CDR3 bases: TGTGCCACCAGCAGTCGCTTGGGCCCAGATACGCAGTATTTT. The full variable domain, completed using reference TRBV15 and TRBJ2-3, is DAMVIQNPRYQVTQFGKPVTLSCSQTLNHNVMYWYQQKSSQAPKLLFHYYDKDFNNEADTPDNFQSRRPNTSFCFLDIRSPGLGDTAMYLCATSSRLGPDTQYFGPGTRLTVL.

CDR3: CASNHAAATYEQYF. CDR3 nucleotides: TGCGCCAGCAACCATGCGGCAGCTACCTACGAGCAGTACTTC. The V and J genes are TRBV10-2 and TRBJ2-7; D is unresolved. With 7 bases removed from V and 2 bases from J, the gap between germline ends came to 15 bases. This CDR3 spans 14 amino acids. Germline assignment: CDR1 WSHSY and CDR2 SAAADI.

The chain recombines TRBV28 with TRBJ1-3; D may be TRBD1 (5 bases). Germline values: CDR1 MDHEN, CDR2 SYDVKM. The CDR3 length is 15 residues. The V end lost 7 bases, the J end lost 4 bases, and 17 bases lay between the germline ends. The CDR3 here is CASTPPGVSGNTIYF. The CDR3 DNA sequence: TGTGCCAGCACCCCCCCGGGGGTTTCCGGAAACACCATATATTTT.